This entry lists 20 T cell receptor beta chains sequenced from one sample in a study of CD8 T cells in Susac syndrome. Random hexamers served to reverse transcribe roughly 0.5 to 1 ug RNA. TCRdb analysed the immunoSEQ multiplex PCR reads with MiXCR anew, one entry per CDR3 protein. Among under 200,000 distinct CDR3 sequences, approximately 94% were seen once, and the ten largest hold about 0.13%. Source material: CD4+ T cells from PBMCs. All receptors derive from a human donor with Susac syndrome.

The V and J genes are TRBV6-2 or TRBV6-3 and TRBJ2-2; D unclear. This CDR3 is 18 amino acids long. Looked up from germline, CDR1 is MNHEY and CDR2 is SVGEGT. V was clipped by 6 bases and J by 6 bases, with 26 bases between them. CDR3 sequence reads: CASRRKTILGGAAGELFF. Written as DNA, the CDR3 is TGTGCCAGCAGACGGAAAACTATCTTAGGCGGAGCAGCCGGGGAGCTGTTTTTT.

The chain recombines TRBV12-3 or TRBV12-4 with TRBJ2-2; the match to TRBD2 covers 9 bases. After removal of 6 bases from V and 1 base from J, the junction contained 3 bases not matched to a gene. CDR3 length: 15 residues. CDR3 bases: TGTGCCAGCAGCTATAGCGGGAGGAACACCGGGGAGCTGTTTTTT. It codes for CASSYSGRNTGELFF.

This chain's CDR3 is CASSLDRQGAFADTQYF. The DNA for the CDR3 is TGTGCCAGCAGCCTGGACCGACAGGGGGCCTTTGCAGATACGCAGTATTTT. The chain combines TRBV7-4 with TRBJ2-3; TRBD1 aligns across 10 bases. Per the germline V gene, CDR1 is SGHVT and CDR2 is SQSDAQ. The CDR3 runs 17 residues. The trim removed 5 bases at V and 4 bases at J, leaving 12 bases unmatched. The full variable domain, completed using reference TRBV7-4 and TRBJ2-3, is GAGVSQSPRYKVAKRGRDVALRCDSISGHVTLYWYRQTLGQGSEVLTYSQSDAQRDKSGRPSGRFSAERPERSVSTLKIQRTEQGDSAVYLCASSLDRQGAFADTQYFGPGTRLTVL.

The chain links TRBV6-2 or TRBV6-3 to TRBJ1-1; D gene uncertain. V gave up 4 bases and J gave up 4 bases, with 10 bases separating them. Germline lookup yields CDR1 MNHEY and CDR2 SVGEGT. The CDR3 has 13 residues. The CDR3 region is CASSFREFTEAFF. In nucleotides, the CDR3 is TGTGCCAGCAGTTTTCGGGAGTTCACTGAAGCTTTCTTT.

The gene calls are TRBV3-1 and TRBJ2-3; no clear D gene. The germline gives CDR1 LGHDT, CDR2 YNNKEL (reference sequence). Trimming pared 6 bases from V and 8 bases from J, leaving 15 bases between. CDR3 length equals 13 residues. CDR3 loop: CASSEAVPLTQYF. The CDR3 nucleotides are TGTGCCAGCAGTGAGGCGGTCCCGCTTACGCAGTATTTT.

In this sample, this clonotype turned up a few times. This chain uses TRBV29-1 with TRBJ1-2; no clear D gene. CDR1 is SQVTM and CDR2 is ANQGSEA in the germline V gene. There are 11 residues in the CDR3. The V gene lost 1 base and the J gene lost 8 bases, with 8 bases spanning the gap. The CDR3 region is CSVEGEGGYTF. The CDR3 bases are TGCAGCGTTGAAGGTGAAGGGGGCTACACCTTC.

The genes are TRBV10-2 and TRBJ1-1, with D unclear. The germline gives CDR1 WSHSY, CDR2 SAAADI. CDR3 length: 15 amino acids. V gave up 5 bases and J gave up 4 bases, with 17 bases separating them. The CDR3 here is CASSQSQLGSTEAFF. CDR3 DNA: TGCGCCAGCAGTCAAAGTCAGCTGGGATCCACTGAAGCTTTCTTT.

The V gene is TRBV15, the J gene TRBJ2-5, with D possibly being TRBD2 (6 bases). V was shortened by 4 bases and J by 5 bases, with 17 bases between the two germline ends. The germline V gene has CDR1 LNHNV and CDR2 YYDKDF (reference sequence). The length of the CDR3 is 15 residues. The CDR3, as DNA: TGTGCCACCAGCAAAGAACGGGGGTTGTTGGAGACCCAGTACTTC. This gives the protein CATSKERGLLETQYF.

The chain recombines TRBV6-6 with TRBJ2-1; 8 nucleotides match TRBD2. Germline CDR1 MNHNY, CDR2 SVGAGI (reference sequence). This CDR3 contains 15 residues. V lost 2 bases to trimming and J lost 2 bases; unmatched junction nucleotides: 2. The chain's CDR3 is CASSYRLAPYNEQFF. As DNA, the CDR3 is TGTGCCAGCAGTTACCGACTAGCGCCCTACAATGAGCAGTTCTTC.

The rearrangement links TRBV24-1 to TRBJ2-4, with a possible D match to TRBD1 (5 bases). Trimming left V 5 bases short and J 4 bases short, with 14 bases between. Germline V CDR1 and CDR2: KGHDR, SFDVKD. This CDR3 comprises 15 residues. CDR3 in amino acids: CATSAESAGKNIQYF. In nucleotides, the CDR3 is TGTGCCACCAGTGCCGAGTCGGCAGGGAAAAACATTCAGTACTTC.

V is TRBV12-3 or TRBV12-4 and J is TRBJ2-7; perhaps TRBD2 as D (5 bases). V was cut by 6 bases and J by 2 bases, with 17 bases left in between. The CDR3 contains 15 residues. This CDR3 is CASSPSGTRAYEQYF. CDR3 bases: TGTGCCAGCAGCCCAAGCGGAACGAGGGCCTACGAGCAGTACTTC.

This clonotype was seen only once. This CDR3 is CASTGASGSGSYNEQFF. The CDR3 region has the DNA TGTGCCAGTACTGGCGCTAGCGGGAGTGGGTCCTACAATGAGCAGTTCTTC. The rearrangement joins TRBV19 to TRBJ2-1; TRBD2 agrees at 10 bases. The V gene's germline CDR1 is LNHDA and CDR2 SQIVND (reference sequence). The CDR3 is 17 residues long. The V segment lost 7 bases and the J segment 1 base; nucleotides outside the gene matches: 10. The whole variable domain, filled in from reference TRBV19 and TRBJ2-1, reads DGGITQSPKYLFRKEGQNVTLSCEQNLNHDAMYWYRQDPGQGLRLIYYSQIVNDFQKGDIAEGYSVSREKKESFPLTVTSAQKNPTAFYLCASTGASGSGSYNEQFFGPGTRLTVL.

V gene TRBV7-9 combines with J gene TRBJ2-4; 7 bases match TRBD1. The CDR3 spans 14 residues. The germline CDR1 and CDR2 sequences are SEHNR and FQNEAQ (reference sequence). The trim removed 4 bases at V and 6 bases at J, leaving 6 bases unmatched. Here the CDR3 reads CASSSWTGVNIQYF. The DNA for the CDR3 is TGTGCCAGCAGCTCTTGGACAGGCGTAAACATTCAGTACTTC.

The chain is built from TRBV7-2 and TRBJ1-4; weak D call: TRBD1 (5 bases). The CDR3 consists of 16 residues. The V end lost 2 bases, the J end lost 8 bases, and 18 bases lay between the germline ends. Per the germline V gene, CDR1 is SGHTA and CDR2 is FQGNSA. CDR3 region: CASSLQGGLLAEKLFF. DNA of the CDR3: TGTGCCAGCAGCTTACAGGGTGGGCTTTTAGCGGAAAAACTGTTTTTT.

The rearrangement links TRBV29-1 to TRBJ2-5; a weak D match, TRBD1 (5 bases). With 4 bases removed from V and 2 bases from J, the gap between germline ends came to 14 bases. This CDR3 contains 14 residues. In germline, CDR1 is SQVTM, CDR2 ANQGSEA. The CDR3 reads CSVAQGGPQETQYF. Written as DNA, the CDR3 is TGCAGCGTTGCGCAGGGCGGTCCTCAAGAGACCCAGTACTTC.

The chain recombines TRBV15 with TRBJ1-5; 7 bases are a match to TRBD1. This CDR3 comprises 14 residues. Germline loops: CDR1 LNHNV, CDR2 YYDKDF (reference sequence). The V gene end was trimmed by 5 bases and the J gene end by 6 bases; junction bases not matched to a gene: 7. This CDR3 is CATSPTGSSQPQHF. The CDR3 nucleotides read TGTGCCACCAGCCCGACAGGGTCGAGTCAGCCCCAGCATTTT.

DNA for the CDR3: TGTGCCAGTAGTGCTACGCGGGACACTGAAGCTTTCTTT. Residues: CASSATRDTEAFF. This chain links TRBV19 with TRBJ1-1; D unresolved. Germline CDR1 and CDR2: LNHDA and SQIVND (reference sequence). Trimming pared 5 bases from V and 3 bases from J, leaving 10 bases between. The CDR3 is 13 residues long.

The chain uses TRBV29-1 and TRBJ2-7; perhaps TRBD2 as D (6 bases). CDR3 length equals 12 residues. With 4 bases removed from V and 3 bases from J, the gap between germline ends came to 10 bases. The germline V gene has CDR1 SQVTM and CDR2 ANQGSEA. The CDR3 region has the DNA TGCAGCGTTGTGTTGGGGGGCTACGAGCAGTACTTC. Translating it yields CSVVLGGYEQYF.

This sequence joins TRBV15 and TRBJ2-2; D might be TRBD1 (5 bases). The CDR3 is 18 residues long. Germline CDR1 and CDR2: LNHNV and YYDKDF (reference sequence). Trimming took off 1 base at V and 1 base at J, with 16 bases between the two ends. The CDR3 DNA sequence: TGTGCCACCAGCAGAGCCTTCCAGGGTTTTCAGAACACCGGGGAGCTGTTTTTT. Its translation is CATSRAFQGFQNTGELFF. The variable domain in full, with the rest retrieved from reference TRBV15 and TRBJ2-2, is DAMVIQNPRYQVTQFGKPVTLSCSQTLNHNVMYWYQQKSSQAPKLLFHYYDKDFNNEADTPDNFQSRRPNTSFCFLDIRSPGLGDTAMYLCATSRAFQGFQNTGELFFGEGSRLTVL.

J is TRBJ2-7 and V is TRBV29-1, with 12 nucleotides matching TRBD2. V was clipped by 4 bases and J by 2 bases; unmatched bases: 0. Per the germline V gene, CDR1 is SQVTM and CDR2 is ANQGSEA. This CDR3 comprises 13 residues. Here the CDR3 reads CSVGLAGAYEQYF. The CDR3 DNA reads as TGCAGCGTTGGACTAGCGGGAGCCTACGAGCAGTACTTC.